Described below is a single T cell receptor (beta chain) sequence and its context. Barcoded TCR alpha and TCR beta cDNA libraries with UMIs came from 5'RACE using constant-segment primers. TCRdb re-derived calls from the 5' RACE reads in MiXCR, one entry per CDR3 protein. The repertoire holds just over 300,000 distinct CDR3 sequences, approximately 19% seen once, with around 21% in the top ten. The data are from a study of T-cell memory formation after mild COVID-19. The V and J ends lost 3 bases and 4 bases respectively, with 6 bases between them. CDR3 size: 13 residues. The germline V gene encodes CDR1 SGHTA and CDR2 FQGNSA.

This rearrangement joins TRBV7-2 to TRBJ1-4; maybe TRBD1 (6 bases). This receptor was taken from a man younger than 35 who had mild COVID-19 (a few samples of this study predate the infection). Cell type and time point are not known. The sequenced material came from PBMCs or a T cell subset sorted from them (not recorded which). The DNA of the CDR3 is TGTGCCAGCAGCTTCAGGGGTAATGAAAAACTGTTTTTT. This translates into CASSFRGNEKLFF.